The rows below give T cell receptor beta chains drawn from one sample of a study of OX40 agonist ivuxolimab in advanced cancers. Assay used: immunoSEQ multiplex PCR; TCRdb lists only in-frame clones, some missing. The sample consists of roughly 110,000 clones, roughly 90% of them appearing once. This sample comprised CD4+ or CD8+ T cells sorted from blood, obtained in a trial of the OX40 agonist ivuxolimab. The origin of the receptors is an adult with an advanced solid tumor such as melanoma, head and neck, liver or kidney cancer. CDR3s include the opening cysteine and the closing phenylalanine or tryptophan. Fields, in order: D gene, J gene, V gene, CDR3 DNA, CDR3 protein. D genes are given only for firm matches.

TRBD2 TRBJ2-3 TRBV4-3 TGCGCCAGCAGCCGACAAATGACTAGCGGGGACACAGATACGCAGTATTTT CASSRQMTSGDTDTQYF
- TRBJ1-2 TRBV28 TGTGCCAGCACTGATACCCCTATTAAGATCGATGGCTACACCTTC CASTDTPIKIDGYTF
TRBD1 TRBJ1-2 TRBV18 TGTGCCAGCTCACCGGGGGACAGTTCCTATGGCTACACCTTC CASSPGDSSYGYTF
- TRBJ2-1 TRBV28 TGTGCCAGCAGTCACGACGGTCACTCCTACAATGAGCAGTTCTTC CASSHDGHSYNEQFF
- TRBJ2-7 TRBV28 TGTGCCAGCAGTCCTGGACGGAGCTACGAGCAGTACTTC CASSPGRSYEQYF
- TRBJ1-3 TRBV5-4 TGTGCCAGCAGCTTGGATTGGGCGAGTAGGGACACCATATATTTT CASSLDWASRDTIYF
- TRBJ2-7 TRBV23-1 TGCGCCAGCAGTCATTTGCCCAGATCGGACCTCGCATCACTCTACGAGCAGTACTTC CASSHLPRSDLASLYEQYF
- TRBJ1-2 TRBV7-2 TGTGCCAGCAGCTTAGCCCCTGGCTACACCTTC CASSLAPGYTF
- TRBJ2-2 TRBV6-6 TGTGCCAGCAGGGGAGGACCGAACACCGGGGAGCTGTTTTTT CASRGGPNTGELFF
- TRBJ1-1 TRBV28 TGTGCCAGCATTTGGGGTGGGAACACTGAAGCTTTCTTT CASIWGGNTEAFF
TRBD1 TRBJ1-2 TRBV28 TGTGCCAGCAGACTAACCCGGGACAGGGGGCGGGATGGCTACACCTTC CASRLTRDRGRDGYTF
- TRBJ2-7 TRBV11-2 TGTGCCAGCAGCCCCCGAGGAAGCTCCTACGAGCAGTACTTC CASSPRGSSYEQYF
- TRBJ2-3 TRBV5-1 TGCGCCAGCAGCTTGAACAGGGCAAGCACAGATACGCAGTATTTT CASSLNRASTDTQYF
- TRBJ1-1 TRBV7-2 TGTGCCAGCAGCTCGAGCCTCGACACTGAAGCTTTCTTT CASSSSLDTEAFF